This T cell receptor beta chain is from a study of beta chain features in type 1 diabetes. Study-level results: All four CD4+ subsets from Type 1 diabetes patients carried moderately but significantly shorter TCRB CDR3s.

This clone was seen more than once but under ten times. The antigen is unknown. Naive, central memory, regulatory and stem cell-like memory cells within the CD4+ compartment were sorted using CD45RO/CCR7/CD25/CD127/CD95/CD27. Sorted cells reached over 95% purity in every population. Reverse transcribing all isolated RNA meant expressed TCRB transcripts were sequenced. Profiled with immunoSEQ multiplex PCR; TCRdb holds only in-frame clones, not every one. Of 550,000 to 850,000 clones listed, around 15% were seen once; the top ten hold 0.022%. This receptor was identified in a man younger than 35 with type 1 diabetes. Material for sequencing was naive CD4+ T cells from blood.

CDR3 nucleotides: TGTGCCAGCAGCCTGGGTGTGGGCTATGGCTACACCTTC. Protein product: CASSLGVGYGYTF. The V gene is TRBV11-1, the J gene TRBJ1-2; D remains unclear. The CDR3 runs to 13 residues. Germline values: CDR1 SGHAT, CDR2 FQDESV (reference sequence). The ends were cut back, 5 bases at V and 4 bases at J, with 11 bases in the middle.